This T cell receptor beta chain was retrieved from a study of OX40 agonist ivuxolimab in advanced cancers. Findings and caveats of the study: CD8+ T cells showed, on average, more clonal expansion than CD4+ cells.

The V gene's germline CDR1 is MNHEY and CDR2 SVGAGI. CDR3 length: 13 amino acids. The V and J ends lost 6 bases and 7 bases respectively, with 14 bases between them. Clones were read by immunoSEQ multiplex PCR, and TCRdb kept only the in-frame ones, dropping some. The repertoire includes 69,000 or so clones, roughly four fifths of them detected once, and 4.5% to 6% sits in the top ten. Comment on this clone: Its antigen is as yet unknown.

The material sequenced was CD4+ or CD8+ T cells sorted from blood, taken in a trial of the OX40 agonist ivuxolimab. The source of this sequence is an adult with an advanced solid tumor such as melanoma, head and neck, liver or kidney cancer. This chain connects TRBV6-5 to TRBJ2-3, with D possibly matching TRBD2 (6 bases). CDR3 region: CASSSGSANTQYF. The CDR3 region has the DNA TGTGCCAGCAGCAGCGGGTCAGCGAATACGCAGTATTTT.